This TCR beta chain was recorded in a study of cytomegalovirus exposure and HLA in healthy donors. With 3 bases removed from V and 0 bases from J, the gap between germline ends came to 6 bases. This CDR3 spans 13 amino acids. Germline CDR1 and CDR2: KGHSH and LQKENI. The primer mix had 60 Vbeta and 13 Jbeta primers. TCRdb's table, derived via immunoSEQ multiplex PCR, lists solely in-frame clones and lacks some. The sample has about 200,000 clones; 78% are singletons. This TCR was sampled from a woman aged 25 to 39 in good health and CMV-seropositive. The chain has TRBV18 and TRBJ2-7; D is unclear. Sequenced: PBMCs. As DNA, the CDR3 is TGTGCCAGCTCACCCCCACTCTCCTACGAGCAGTACTTC. Protein sequence: CASSPPLSYEQYF.